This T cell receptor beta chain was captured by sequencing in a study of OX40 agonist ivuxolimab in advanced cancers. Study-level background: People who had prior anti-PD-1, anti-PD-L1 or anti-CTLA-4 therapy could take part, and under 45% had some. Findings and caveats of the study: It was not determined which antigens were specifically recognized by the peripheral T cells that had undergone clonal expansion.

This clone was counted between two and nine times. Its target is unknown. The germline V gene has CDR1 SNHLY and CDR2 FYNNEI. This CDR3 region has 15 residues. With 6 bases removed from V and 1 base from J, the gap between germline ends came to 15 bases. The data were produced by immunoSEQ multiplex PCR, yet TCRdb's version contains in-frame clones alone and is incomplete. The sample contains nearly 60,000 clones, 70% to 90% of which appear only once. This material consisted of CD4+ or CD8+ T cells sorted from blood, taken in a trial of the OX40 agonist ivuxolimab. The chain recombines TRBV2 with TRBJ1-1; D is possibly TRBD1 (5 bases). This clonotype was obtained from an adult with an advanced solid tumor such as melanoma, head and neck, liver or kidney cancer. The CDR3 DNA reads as TGTGCCAGCAGGGAGCAGGGAACGGGGAACACTGAAGCTTTCTTT. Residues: CASREQGTGNTEAFF.